This T cell receptor beta chain was found in a study of blood T cell repertoires in COVID-19. With 3 bases removed from V and 2 bases from J, the gap between germline ends came to 11 bases. CDR1 is DFQATT and CDR2 is SNEGSKA in the germline V gene (reference sequence). The CDR3 loop spans 14 amino acids. The assay was immunoSEQ multiplex PCR, and TCRdb's table has in-frame clones only and misses some. The data contain fewer than 200,000 clones, 82% of them singletons. Sequencing input: peripheral blood. The TCR was taken from a woman aged 60-75 years with COVID-19, enrolled during active disease. The gene calls are TRBV20-1 and TRBJ2-1; D perhaps matches TRBD2 (5 bases). CDR3 bases: TGCAGTGCTAGTCTTGTGGGAGCCTACAATGAGCAGTTCTTC. Its protein is CSASLVGAYNEQFF.